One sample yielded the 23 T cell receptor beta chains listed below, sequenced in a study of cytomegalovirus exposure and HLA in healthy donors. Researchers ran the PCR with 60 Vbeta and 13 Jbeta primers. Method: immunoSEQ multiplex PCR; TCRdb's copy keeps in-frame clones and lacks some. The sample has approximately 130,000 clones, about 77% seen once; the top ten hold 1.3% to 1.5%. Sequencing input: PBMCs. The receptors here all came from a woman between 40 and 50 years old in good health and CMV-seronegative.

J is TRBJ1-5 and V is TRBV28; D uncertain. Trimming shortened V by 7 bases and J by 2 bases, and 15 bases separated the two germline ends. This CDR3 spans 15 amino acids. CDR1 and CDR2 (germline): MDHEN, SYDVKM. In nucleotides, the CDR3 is TGTGCCAGCAACTCTGGAGGCGCGGGCAATCAGCCCCAGCATTTT. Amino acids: CASNSGGAGNQPQHF.

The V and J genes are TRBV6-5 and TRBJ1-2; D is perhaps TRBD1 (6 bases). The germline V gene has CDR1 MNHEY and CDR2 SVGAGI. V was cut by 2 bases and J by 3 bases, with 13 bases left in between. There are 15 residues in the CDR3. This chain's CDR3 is CASSYGLWGHYGYTF. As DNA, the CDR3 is TGTGCCAGCAGTTACGGATTATGGGGGCACTATGGCTACACCTTC.

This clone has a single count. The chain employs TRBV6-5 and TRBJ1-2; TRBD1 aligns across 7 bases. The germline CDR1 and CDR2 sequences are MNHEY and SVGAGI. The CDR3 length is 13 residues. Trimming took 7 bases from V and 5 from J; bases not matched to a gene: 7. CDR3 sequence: CASKVQGTYGYTF. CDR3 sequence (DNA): TGTGCCAGCAAGGTACAGGGGACATATGGCTACACCTTC.

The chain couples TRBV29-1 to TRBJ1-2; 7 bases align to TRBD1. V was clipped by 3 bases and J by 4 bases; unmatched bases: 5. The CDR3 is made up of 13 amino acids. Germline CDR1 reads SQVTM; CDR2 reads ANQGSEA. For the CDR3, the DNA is TGCAGCGTTGAGGGACAGAAATTCTATGGCTACACCTTC. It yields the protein CSVEGQKFYGYTF. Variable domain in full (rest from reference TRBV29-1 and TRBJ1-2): SAVISQKPSRDICQRGTSLTIQCQVDSQVTMMFWYRQQPGQSLTLIATANQGSEATYESGFVIDKFPISRPNLTFSTLTVSNMSPEDSSIYLCSVEGQKFYGYTFGSGTRLTVV.

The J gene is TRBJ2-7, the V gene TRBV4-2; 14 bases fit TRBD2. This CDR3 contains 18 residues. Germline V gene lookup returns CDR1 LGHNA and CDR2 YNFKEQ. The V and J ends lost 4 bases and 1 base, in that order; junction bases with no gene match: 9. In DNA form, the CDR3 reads TGTGCCAGCAGCCCCCAGGGAGGACTAGCGGGGGGATCCTACGAGCAGTACTTC. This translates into CASSPQGGLAGGSYEQYF.

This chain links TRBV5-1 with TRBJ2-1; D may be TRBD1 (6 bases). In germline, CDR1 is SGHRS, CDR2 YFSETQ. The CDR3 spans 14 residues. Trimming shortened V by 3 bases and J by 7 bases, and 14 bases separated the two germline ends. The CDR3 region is CASSSNRQENEQFF. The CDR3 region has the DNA TGCGCCAGCAGCTCGAACAGACAGGAGAATGAGCAGTTCTTC. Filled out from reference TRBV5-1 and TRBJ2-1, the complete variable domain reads KAGVTQTPRYLIKTRGQQVTLSCSPISGHRSVSWYQQTPGQGLQFLFEYFSETQRNKGNFPGRFSGRQFSNSRSEMNVSTLELGDSALYLCASSSNRQENEQFFGPGTRLTVL.

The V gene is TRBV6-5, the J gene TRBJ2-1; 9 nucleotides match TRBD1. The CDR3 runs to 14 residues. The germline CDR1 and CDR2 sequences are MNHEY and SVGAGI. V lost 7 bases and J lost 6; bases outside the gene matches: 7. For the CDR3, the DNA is TGTGCCAGCATCCAGGACAGGGGATCCAATGAGCAGTTCTTC. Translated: CASIQDRGSNEQFF.

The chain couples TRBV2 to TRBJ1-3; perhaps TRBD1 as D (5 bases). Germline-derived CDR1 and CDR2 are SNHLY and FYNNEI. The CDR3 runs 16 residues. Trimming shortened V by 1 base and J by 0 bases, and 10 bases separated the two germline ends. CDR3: CASSEVDNRSGNTIYF. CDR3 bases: TGTGCCAGCAGTGAAGTGGACAACCGCTCTGGAAACACCATATATTTT.

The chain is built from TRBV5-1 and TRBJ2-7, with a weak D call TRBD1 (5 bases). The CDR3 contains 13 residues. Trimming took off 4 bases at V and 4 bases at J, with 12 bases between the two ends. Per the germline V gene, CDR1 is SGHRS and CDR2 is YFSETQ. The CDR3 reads CASSQTDLYEQYF. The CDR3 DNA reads TGCGCCAGCAGCCAGACAGATCTATACGAGCAGTACTTC.

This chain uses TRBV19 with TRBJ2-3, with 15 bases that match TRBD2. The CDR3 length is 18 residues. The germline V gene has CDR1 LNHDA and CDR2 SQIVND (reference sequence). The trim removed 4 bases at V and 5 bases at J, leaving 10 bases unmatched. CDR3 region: CASSTWTSGGAEGDTQYF. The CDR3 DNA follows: TGTGCCAGTAGTACGTGGACTAGCGGGGGGGCCGAGGGAGATACGCAGTATTTT.

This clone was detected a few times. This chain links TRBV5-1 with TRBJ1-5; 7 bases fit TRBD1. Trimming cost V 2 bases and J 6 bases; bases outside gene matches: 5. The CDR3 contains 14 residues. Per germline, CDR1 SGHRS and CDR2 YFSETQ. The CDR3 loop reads CASSLDRDGQPQHF. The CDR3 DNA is TGCGCCAGCAGCTTAGACAGGGATGGTCAGCCCCAGCATTTT.

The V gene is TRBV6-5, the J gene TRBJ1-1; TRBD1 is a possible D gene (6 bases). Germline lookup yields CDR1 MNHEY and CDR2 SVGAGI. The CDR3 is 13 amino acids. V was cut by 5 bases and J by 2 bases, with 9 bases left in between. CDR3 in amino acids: CASSIGGNTEAFF. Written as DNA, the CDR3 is TGTGCCAGCAGTATAGGGGGAAACACTGAAGCTTTCTTT.

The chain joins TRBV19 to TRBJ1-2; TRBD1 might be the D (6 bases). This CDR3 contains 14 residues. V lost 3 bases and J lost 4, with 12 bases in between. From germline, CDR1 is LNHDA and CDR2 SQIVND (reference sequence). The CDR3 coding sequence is TGTGCCAGTAGTATTGGGGGCAAGGGCTATGGCTACACCTTC. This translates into CASSIGGKGYGYTF. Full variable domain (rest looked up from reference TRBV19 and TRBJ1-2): DGGITQSPKYLFRKEGQNVTLSCEQNLNHDAMYWYRQDPGQGLRLIYYSQIVNDFQKGDIAEGYSVSREKKESFPLTVTSAQKNPTAFYLCASSIGGKGYGYTFGSGTRLTVV.

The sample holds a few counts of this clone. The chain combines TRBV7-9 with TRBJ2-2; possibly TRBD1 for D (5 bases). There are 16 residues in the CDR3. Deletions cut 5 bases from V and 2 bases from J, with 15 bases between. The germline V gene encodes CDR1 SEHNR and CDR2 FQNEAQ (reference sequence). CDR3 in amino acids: CASSGAGPSNTGELFF. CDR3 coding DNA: TGTGCCAGCAGCGGCGCAGGGCCATCCAACACCGGGGAGCTGTTTTTT.

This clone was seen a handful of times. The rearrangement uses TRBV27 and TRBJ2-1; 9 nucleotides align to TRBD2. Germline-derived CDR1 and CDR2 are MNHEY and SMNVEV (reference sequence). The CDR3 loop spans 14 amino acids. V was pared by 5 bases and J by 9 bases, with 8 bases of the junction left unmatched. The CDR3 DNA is TGTGCCAGCAGTCCCCTCGGCGGGAGGGGTGAGCAGTTCTTC. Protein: CASSPLGGRGEQFF.

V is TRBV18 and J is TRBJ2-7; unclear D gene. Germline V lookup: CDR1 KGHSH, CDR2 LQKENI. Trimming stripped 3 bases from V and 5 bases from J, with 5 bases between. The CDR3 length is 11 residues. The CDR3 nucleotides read TGTGCCAGCTCACCCCTCCACGAGCAGTACTTC. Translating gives CASSPLHEQYF.

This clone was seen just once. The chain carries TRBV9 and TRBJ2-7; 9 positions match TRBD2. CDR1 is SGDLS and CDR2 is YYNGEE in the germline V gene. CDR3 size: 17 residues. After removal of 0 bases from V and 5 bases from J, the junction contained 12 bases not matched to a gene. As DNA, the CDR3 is TGTGCCAGCAGCGTAGGGGTTAGCGGGGGCTTTCGGGACGAGCAGTACTTC. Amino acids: CASSVGVSGGFRDEQYF.

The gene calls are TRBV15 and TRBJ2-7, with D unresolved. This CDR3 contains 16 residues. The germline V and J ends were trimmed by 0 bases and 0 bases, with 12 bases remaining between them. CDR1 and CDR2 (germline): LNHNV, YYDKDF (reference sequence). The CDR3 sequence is CATSREAQLSSYEQYF. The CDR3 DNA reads TGTGCCACCAGCAGAGAGGCACAGCTGAGCTCCTACGAGCAGTACTTC.

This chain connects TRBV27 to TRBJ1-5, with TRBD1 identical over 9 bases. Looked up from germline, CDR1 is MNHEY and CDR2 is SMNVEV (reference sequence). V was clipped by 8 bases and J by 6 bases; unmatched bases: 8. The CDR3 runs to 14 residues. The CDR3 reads CASSGQGKTQPQHF. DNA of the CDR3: TGTGCCAGCTCGGGACAGGGCAAAACTCAGCCCCAGCATTTT.

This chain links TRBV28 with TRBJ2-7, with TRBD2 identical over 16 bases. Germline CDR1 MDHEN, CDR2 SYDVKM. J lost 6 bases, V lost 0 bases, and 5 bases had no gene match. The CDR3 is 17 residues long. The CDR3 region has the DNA TGTGCCAGCAGTTTATGGGGACTAGCGGGGGGGCCAGGCGAGCAGTACTTC. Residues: CASSLWGLAGGPGEQYF.

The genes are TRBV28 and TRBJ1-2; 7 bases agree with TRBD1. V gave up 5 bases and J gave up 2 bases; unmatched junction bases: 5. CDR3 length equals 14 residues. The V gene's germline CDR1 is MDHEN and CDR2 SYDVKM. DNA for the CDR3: TGTGCCAGCAGTCTAGTGGGACAGAACTATGGCTACACCTTC. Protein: CASSLVGQNYGYTF.

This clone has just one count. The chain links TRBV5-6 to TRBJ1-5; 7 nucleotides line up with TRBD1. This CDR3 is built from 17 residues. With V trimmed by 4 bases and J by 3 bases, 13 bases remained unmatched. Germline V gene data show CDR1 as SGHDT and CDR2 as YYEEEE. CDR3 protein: CASSPGTARRTNQPQHF. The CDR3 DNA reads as TGTGCCAGCAGCCCCGGGACAGCGAGGAGGACCAATCAGCCCCAGCATTTT.

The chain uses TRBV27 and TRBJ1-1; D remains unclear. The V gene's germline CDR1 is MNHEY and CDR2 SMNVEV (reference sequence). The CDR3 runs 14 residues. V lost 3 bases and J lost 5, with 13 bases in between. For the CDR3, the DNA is TGTGCCAGCAGTTTCTTGGAGGATGGAACTGAAGCTTTCTTT. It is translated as CASSFLEDGTEAFF.